These T cell receptor beta chains were read from a single sample in a study of T cell responses to AZD1222 COVID-19 vaccine. TCRdb keeps only in-frame clones here, not all; method: immunoSEQ multiplex PCR. Of some 64,000 clones listed, roughly 80% are singletons. The sample in question was peripheral blood, obtained on day 0 of AZD1222 vaccination. These receptors came from an adult in good health. Both conserved end residues are part of each CDR3. The D gene is left open where the match is weak. Rows may omit the clone size; those that give it use once, few, many or a size class.

abundance	d_gene	v_gene	j_gene	CDR3nt	CDR3aa
.	.	TRBV7-9	TRBJ2-7	TGTGCCAGCAGCTTGACAGCCTACGAGCAGTACTTC	CASSLTAYEQYF
.	.	TRBV7-2	TRBJ1-2	TGTGCCAGCAGCTTATTGGGTTACTCTGGCTACACCTTC	CASSLLGYSGYTF
.	.	TRBV7-9	TRBJ2-2	TGTGCCAGCAGAACGTATACAGGAGTGAACACCGGGGAGCTGTTTTTT	CASRTYTGVNTGELFF
few	.	TRBV5-1	TRBJ1-4	TGCGCCAGCAGCTTGTTTCAGGTGGCAACTAATGAAAAACTGTTTTTT	CASSLFQVATNEKLFF
few	TRBD1	TRBV9	TRBJ1-2	TGTGCCAGCAGCGTAATGGGACAGGGAATCTATGGCTACACCTTC	CASSVMGQGIYGYTF
once	TRBD1	TRBV6-5	TRBJ1-1	TGTGCCAGCAGAACAGGGGGCGAGGGGGACACTGAAGCTTTCTTT	CASRTGGEGDTEAFF
.	.	TRBV6-2/TRBV6-3	TRBJ2-7	TGTGCCAGCAGTTACCACGGGGGCTCCTACGAGCAGTACTTC	CASSYHGGSYEQYF
.	.	TRBV7-2	TRBJ2-7	TGTGCCAGCAGCTTTTACGGCAGCACCTACGAGCAGTACTTC	CASSFYGSTYEQYF
.	.	TRBV6-2/TRBV6-3	TRBJ2-2	TGTGCCAGCAGTACCGGGTCCTACACCGGGGAGCTGTTTTTT	CASSTGSYTGELFF
.	TRBD2	TRBV4-3	TRBJ2-1	TGCGCCAGCAGCCAACGACTAGCGTCCCATGAGCAGTTCTTC	CASSQRLASHEQFF
once	TRBD1	TRBV28	TRBJ1-6	TGTGCCAGCAGTTTATTTGCCGCGACAGGGGTGGAGAATTCACCCCTCCACTTT	CASSLFAATGVENSPLHF
.	.	TRBV7-3	TRBJ2-1	TGTGCCAGCAGCTTGATCCTTGAAGGTGAGCAGTTCTTC	CASSLILEGEQFF
.	.	TRBV28	TRBJ1-2	TGTGCCAGCAGTTTCTCAAACTATGGCTACACCTTC	CASSFSNYGYTF
.	.	TRBV18	TRBJ2-7	TGTGCCAGCTCGACAGGACGGGGCGAGCAGTACTTC	CASSTGRGEQYF
.	.	TRBV2	TRBJ1-4	TGTGCCAGCAGTGAGAGAAGGAGAACTCATGAAAAACTGTTTTTT	CASSERRRTHEKLFF
.	TRBD2	TRBV9	TRBJ2-3	TGTGCCAGCAGCGTGAGCGGGGGCCATGCGGGCGCAGATACGCAGTATTTT	CASSVSGGHAGADTQYF
few	TRBD1	TRBV30	TRBJ1-5	TGTGCCTGGAGATCGACAGGGGAAGGGACCCAGCATTTT	CAWRSTGEGTQHF
.	TRBD1	TRBV5-1	TRBJ1-6	TGCGCCAGCAGCGCGGGACAGAGTAATTCACCCCTCCACTTT	CASSAGQSNSPLHF
.	TRBD1	TRBV10-1	TRBJ1-6	TGCGCCAGCAGCGAATCCGGGACAGGGGTTTCACCCCTCCACTTT	CASSESGTGVSPLHF
few	TRBD1	TRBV19	TRBJ1-4	TGTGCCACTCGGGACAGGGTAAATGAAAAACTGTTTTTT	CATRDRVNEKLFF
.	.	TRBV7-8	TRBJ2-3	TGTGCCAGCAGCCCATCAACAGATACGCAGTATTTT	CASSPSTDTQYF
.	TRBD1	TRBV7-2	TRBJ1-2	TGTGCCAGCAGCAAGCCATTACAGGGGGAGCATGGCTACACCTTC	CASSKPLQGEHGYTF
once	.	TRBV7-3	TRBJ2-5	TGTGCCAGCAGCTTCGGGGATAAAGAGACCCAGTACTTC	CASSFGDKETQYF
few	.	TRBV20-1	TRBJ2-1	TGCAGTGCTGACATCGTCAATGAGCAGTTCTTC	CSADIVNEQFF
.	.	TRBV30	TRBJ2-7	TGTGCCTGGGGGAGCTCCTACGAGCAGTACTTC	CAWGSSYEQYF
once	TRBD2	TRBV18	TRBJ2-7	TGTGCCAGCTCACCCGGACTAGCGGAGATATACGAGCAGTACTTC	CASSPGLAEIYEQYF
few	TRBD1	TRBV7-9	TRBJ2-7	TGTGCCAGCAGTGCCCTACAGGGGTTATCCTACGAGCAGTACTTC	CASSALQGLSYEQYF
few	.	TRBV30	TRBJ1-4	TGTGCCTGGGATAGTTATGCAACTAATGAAAAACTGTTTTTT	CAWDSYATNEKLFF
.	.	TRBV15	TRBJ1-5	TGTGCCACCAGCGGGGGACCACGCATCAACTTAGGCAATCAGCCCCAGCATTTT	CATSGGPRINLGNQPQHF
.	.	TRBV2	TRBJ1-3	TGTGCCAGCAAGTCCCCGAGCTCTGGAAACACCATATATTTT	CASKSPSSGNTIYF
.	.	TRBV6-1	TRBJ2-1	TGTGCCAGCAGCGAAGTCCTGGGGGGCCCCCTGTTCTTC	CASSEVLGGPLFF
.	TRBD1	TRBV28	TRBJ2-7	TGTGCCAGCAGTCTCTCACCGACAGGGGGCAACGAGCAGTACTTC	CASSLSPTGGNEQYF
.	.	TRBV5-6	TRBJ2-5	TGTGCCAGCAGCTCGGGAAGTCTTGGGACCCAGTACTTC	CASSSGSLGTQYF
.	.	TRBV7-9	TRBJ2-2	TGTGCCAGCAGCTCCGGAAGCGGGGAGCTGTTTTTT	CASSSGSGELFF
.	.	TRBV11-1	TRBJ1-2	TGTGCCAGCAGCCTACCTGGGCAGGGCTTATTCGCTGGCTACACCTTC	CASSLPGQGLFAGYTF
.	.	TRBV3-1/TRBV3-2	TRBJ2-1	TGTGCCAGCAGCCCAATCCATCGGGATGAGCAGTTCTTC	CASSPIHRDEQFF
once	.	TRBV2	TRBJ2-6	TGTGCCAGCAGTTCAGGGGATGCCGGGGCCAACGTCCTGACTTTC	CASSSGDAGANVLTF
.	TRBD1	TRBV6-6	TRBJ2-5	TGTGCCAGCTGGACAGGAGACTACCAAGAGACCCAGTACTTC	CASWTGDYQETQYF
.	TRBD1	TRBV7-8	TRBJ1-2	TGTGCCAGCAGCTTACAGGGGGAGGTTGGCTATGGCTACACCTTC	CASSLQGEVGYGYTF
few	.	TRBV3-1/TRBV3-2	TRBJ2-7	TGTGCCAGCACCGACAGCTACGAGCAGTACTTC	CASTDSYEQYF
.	TRBD1	TRBV30	TRBJ1-5	TGTGCCTGGAGTCTCGGACAGGGACTTTATAGCAATCAGCCCCAGCATTTT	CAWSLGQGLYSNQPQHF
.	TRBD1	TRBV7-2	TRBJ2-2	TGTGCCAGCAGTTTAAAAGGGACAGGGGGTGTCGGGGAGCTGTTTTTT	CASSLKGTGGVGELFF
.	.	TRBV7-9	TRBJ1-1	TGTGCCAGCAGCTTCTACACTGAAGCTTTCTTT	CASSFYTEAFF
.	.	TRBV29-1	TRBJ1-1	TGCAGCGTTGAAGTGGGGAGGGGCACTGAAGCTTTCTTT	CSVEVGRGTEAFF
.	TRBD2	TRBV2	TRBJ2-3	TGTGCCAGCAGTGAACGAGGGCGGGGGGTCACAGATACGCAGTATTTT	CASSERGRGVTDTQYF
.	.	TRBV29-1	TRBJ2-5	TGCAGCGTTCGGCCGGGGGTGTCTGTGGAGACCCAGTACTTC	CSVRPGVSVETQYF
.	.	TRBV3-1/TRBV3-2	TRBJ2-7	TGTGCCAGCAGCCAAGGGGCTGTAAGCGAGCAGTACTTC	CASSQGAVSEQYF
.	.	TRBV2	TRBJ1-5	TGTGCCAGCAGTGCCTCGGGGGGATCCTACCAGCCCCAGCATTTT	CASSASGGSYQPQHF
.	TRBD1	TRBV10-2	TRBJ2-3	TGCGCCAGCAGTGGGGGACAGGGGGCGGCAGATACGCAGTATTTT	CASSGGQGAADTQYF
.	TRBD2	TRBV7-3	TRBJ2-3	TGTGCCAGCAGCTTAAATCCAGCGGGGGGTGTAGATACGCAGTATTTT	CASSLNPAGGVDTQYF